There are a few counts of the clone carrying this T cell receptor (beta chain). This specimen belongs to a study of immune cell composition in non-small cell lung cancer. Normal lung sampling was at least 3 cm from the tumour, as distant as possible. Data came from immunoSEQ multiplex PCR; TCRdb stores just in-frame clones and leaves some out. The table has about 6,800 clones, 84% seen once. The V end was cut by 5 bases, the J end by 5 bases, with 6 bases between. Germline assignment: CDR1 SEHNR and CDR2 FQNEAQ (reference sequence). CDR3 size: 11 residues. The chain couples TRBV7-9 to TRBJ1-2, with D unresolved. The clonotype was recovered from a human donor with non-small cell lung cancer. What was sequenced was non-adjacent lung tissue. CDR3 nucleotide sequence: TGTGCCAGCAGCATACAGTATGGCTACACCTTC. This sequence encodes CASSIQYGYTF.